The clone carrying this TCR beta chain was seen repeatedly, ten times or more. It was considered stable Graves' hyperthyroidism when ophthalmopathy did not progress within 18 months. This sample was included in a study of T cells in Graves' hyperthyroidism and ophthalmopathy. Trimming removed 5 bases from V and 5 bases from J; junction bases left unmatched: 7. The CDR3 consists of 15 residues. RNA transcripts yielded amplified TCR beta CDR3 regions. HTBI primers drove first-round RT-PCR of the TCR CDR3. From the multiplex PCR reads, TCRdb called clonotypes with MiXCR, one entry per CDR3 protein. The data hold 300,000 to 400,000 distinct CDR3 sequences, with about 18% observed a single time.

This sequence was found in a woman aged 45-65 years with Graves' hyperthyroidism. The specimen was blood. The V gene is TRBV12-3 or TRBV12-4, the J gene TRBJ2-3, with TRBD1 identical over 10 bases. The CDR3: CASSPRQGARDTQYF. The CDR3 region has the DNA TGTGCCAGCAGTCCTCGACAGGGGGCGAGAGATACGCAGTATTTT.